These T cell receptor beta chains were read from a single sample in a study of OX40 agonist ivuxolimab in advanced cancers. The assay was immunoSEQ multiplex PCR, and TCRdb's table has in-frame clones only and misses some. The sample records around 62,000 clones, about nine tenths being singletons. The sequences come from CD4+ or CD8+ T cells sorted from blood, collected in a trial of the OX40 agonist ivuxolimab. The receptors were gathered from an adult with an advanced solid tumor such as melanoma, head and neck, liver or kidney cancer. The CDR3 runs from the conserved cysteine through the conserved F or W. The order of the fields is D gene, CDR3 length, V gene, clone size, J gene, CDR3 protein, CDR3 DNA. A D gene is named only where the DNA matches it firmly. The size of a clone is reported for some rows only, either as once, few or many, or as a class for expanded clones.

d_call: -; cdr3_length: 15; v_call: TRBV7-2; clone_size: few; j_call: TRBJ2-7; cdr3_aa: CASSLVSATVYEQYF; cdr3_nt: TGTGCCAGCAGCTTAGTTTCGGCTACCGTCTACGAGCAGTACTTC
d_call: TRBD1; cdr3_length: 15; v_call: TRBV13; clone_size: -; j_call: TRBJ2-7; cdr3_aa: CASSLETGSSYEQYF; cdr3_nt: TGTGCCAGCAGCTTAGAGACAGGGAGCTCCTACGAGCAGTACTTC
d_call: TRBD1; cdr3_length: 12; v_call: TRBV30; clone_size: -; j_call: TRBJ1-1; cdr3_aa: CAWSVGTVRAFF; cdr3_nt: TGTGCCTGGAGTGTTGGGACAGTTAGAGCTTTCTTT
d_call: -; cdr3_length: 11; v_call: TRBV6-6; clone_size: few; j_call: TRBJ1-5; cdr3_aa: CASQSDQPQHF; cdr3_nt: TGTGCCAGCCAAAGTGATCAGCCCCAGCATTTT
d_call: -; cdr3_length: 14; v_call: TRBV7-3; clone_size: -; j_call: TRBJ2-1; cdr3_aa: CASSSHDQDNEQFF; cdr3_nt: TGTGCCAGCAGCTCTCATGACCAAGACAATGAGCAGTTCTTC
d_call: TRBD2; cdr3_length: 16; v_call: TRBV30; clone_size: -; j_call: TRBJ2-1; cdr3_aa: CAWSVTASGGVNEQFF; cdr3_nt: TGTGCCTGGAGTGTGACTGCTAGCGGGGGGGTCAATGAGCAGTTCTTC
d_call: -; cdr3_length: 13; v_call: TRBV2; clone_size: few; j_call: TRBJ2-5; cdr3_aa: CASRRDIQETQYF; cdr3_nt: TGTGCCAGCAGAAGGGACATCCAAGAGACCCAGTACTTC
d_call: TRBD1; cdr3_length: 15; v_call: TRBV5-8; clone_size: -; j_call: TRBJ2-5; cdr3_aa: CASSPNQGAGETQYF; cdr3_nt: TGTGCCAGCAGCCCCAATCAGGGGGCCGGAGAGACCCAGTACTTC
d_call: -; cdr3_length: 13; v_call: TRBV7-2; clone_size: -; j_call: TRBJ1-2; cdr3_aa: CASSPSWAYGYTF; cdr3_nt: TGTGCCAGCAGCCCCAGTTGGGCCTATGGCTACACCTTC
d_call: -; cdr3_length: 13; v_call: TRBV9; clone_size: -; j_call: TRBJ2-3; cdr3_aa: CASSVPGADTQYF; cdr3_nt: TGTGCCAGCAGCGTACCAGGGGCAGATACGCAGTATTTT
d_call: TRBD1; cdr3_length: 13; v_call: TRBV5-1; clone_size: -; j_call: TRBJ2-5; cdr3_aa: CASSLQGEETQYF; cdr3_nt: TGCGCCAGCAGCTTACAGGGGGAGGAGACCCAGTACTTC
d_call: TRBD2; cdr3_length: 14; v_call: TRBV18; clone_size: -; j_call: TRBJ2-5; cdr3_aa: CASSPTSGETTQYF; cdr3_nt: TGTGCCAGCTCACCGACTAGCGGGGAGACGACCCAGTACTTC
d_call: TRBD1; cdr3_length: 15; v_call: TRBV28; clone_size: few; j_call: TRBJ1-2; cdr3_aa: CASSPFRQGARGYTF; cdr3_nt: TGTGCCAGCAGTCCGTTTAGACAGGGGGCTCGGGGCTACACCTTC
d_call: TRBD1; cdr3_length: 14; v_call: TRBV6-1; clone_size: -; j_call: TRBJ2-5; cdr3_aa: CASSARQGQETQYF; cdr3_nt: TGTGCCAGCAGTGCCCGACAGGGCCAAGAGACCCAGTACTTC
d_call: TRBD1; cdr3_length: 14; v_call: TRBV6-6; clone_size: -; j_call: TRBJ1-1; cdr3_aa: CASSYRGADTEAFF; cdr3_nt: TGTGCCAGCAGCTACAGGGGAGCGGACACTGAAGCTTTCTTT
d_call: -; cdr3_length: 14; v_call: TRBV10-3; clone_size: -; j_call: TRBJ2-1; cdr3_aa: CAISDAGAYNEQFF; cdr3_nt: TGTGCCATCAGTGACGCAGGAGCCTACAATGAGCAGTTCTTC
d_call: TRBD1; cdr3_length: 16; v_call: TRBV19; clone_size: -; j_call: TRBJ2-7; cdr3_aa: CASSIVHRGRGNEQYF; cdr3_nt: TGTGCCAGTAGTATAGTACACAGGGGGCGCGGAAACGAGCAGTACTTC
d_call: -; cdr3_length: 16; v_call: TRBV11-3; clone_size: -; j_call: TRBJ2-1; cdr3_aa: CASSLDLSGSYNEQFF; cdr3_nt: TGTGCCAGCAGCTTAGATCTGAGTGGGTCCTACAATGAGCAGTTCTTC
d_call: -; cdr3_length: 16; v_call: TRBV7-8; clone_size: -; j_call: TRBJ1-1; cdr3_aa: CASSLRRVGTDTEAFF; cdr3_nt: TGTGCCAGCAGCTTAAGAAGGGTGGGGACGGACACTGAAGCTTTCTTT
d_call: TRBD2; cdr3_length: 15; v_call: TRBV7-2; clone_size: -; j_call: TRBJ2-3; cdr3_aa: CASSARTSLTDTQYF; cdr3_nt: TGTGCCAGCAGCGCACGGACTAGTTTAACAGATACGCAGTATTTT
d_call: -; cdr3_length: 15; v_call: TRBV5-8; clone_size: -; j_call: TRBJ1-5; cdr3_aa: CASSLGIVGNQPQHF; cdr3_nt: TGTGCCAGCAGCTTGGGTATTGTGGGGAATCAGCCCCAGCATTTT
d_call: -; cdr3_length: 14; v_call: TRBV15; clone_size: -; j_call: TRBJ1-6; cdr3_aa: CATSNRDFNSPLHF; cdr3_nt: TGTGCCACCAGCAACCGGGACTTTAATTCACCCCTCCACTTT
d_call: TRBD1; cdr3_length: 15; v_call: TRBV5-1; clone_size: -; j_call: TRBJ1-2; cdr3_aa: CASSPYGQGAYGYTF; cdr3_nt: TGCGCCAGCAGCCCTTACGGACAGGGGGCGTATGGCTACACCTTC
d_call: -; cdr3_length: 15; v_call: TRBV4-2; clone_size: -; j_call: TRBJ2-7; cdr3_aa: CASSQDGLTSYEQYF; cdr3_nt: TGTGCCAGCAGCCAAGATGGACTTACTTCCTACGAGCAGTACTTC
d_call: -; cdr3_length: 14; v_call: TRBV14; clone_size: -; j_call: TRBJ1-1; cdr3_aa: CASSHGGTATEAFF; cdr3_nt: TGTGCCAGCAGCCATGGGGGGACTGCCACTGAAGCTTTCTTT
d_call: TRBD2; cdr3_length: 16; v_call: TRBV9; clone_size: -; j_call: TRBJ2-3; cdr3_aa: CASSVTSGGYTDTQYF; cdr3_nt: TGTGCCAGCAGCGTAACTAGCGGGGGTTACACAGATACGCAGTATTTT
d_call: TRBD1; cdr3_length: 14; v_call: TRBV7-9; clone_size: -; j_call: TRBJ2-5; cdr3_aa: CASSSPDRGRAQYF; cdr3_nt: TGTGCCAGCAGCTCCCCAGACAGGGGTAGGGCCCAGTACTTC
d_call: -; cdr3_length: 16; v_call: TRBV4-3; clone_size: -; j_call: TRBJ2-2; cdr3_aa: CASSQDSVTGTGELFF; cdr3_nt: TGCGCCAGCAGCCAAGATTCAGTCACGGGGACCGGGGAGCTGTTTTTT
d_call: -; cdr3_length: 14; v_call: TRBV5-1; clone_size: -; j_call: TRBJ2-7; cdr3_aa: CASSLDKGHWEQYF; cdr3_nt: TGCGCCAGCAGCTTGGACAAGGGCCATTGGGAGCAGTACTTC
d_call: -; cdr3_length: 16; v_call: TRBV28; clone_size: -; j_call: TRBJ1-3; cdr3_aa: CASSFSSGVPGNTIYF; cdr3_nt: TGTGCCAGCAGTTTTTCTTCAGGGGTGCCTGGAAACACCATATATTTT
d_call: TRBD2; cdr3_length: 17; v_call: TRBV27; clone_size: once; j_call: TRBJ2-2; cdr3_aa: CASSFLIAGADTGELFF; cdr3_nt: TGTGCCAGCAGTTTCCTTATAGCGGGGGCAGACACCGGGGAGCTGTTTTTT